A selection of T cell receptor beta chains follows, all from one sample in a study of blood T cell repertoires in COVID-19. Using immunoSEQ multiplex PCR, the repertoire was profiled, and TCRdb retains in-frame clones only, with some absent. Of 120,000 to 150,000 clones in the sample, 90% are singletons; the top ten hold 9.5% to 11%. The source material was peripheral blood. The receptors come from a woman older than 75 with acute or convalescent COVID-19. Both conserved end residues are part of each CDR3. Fields, in order: D gene, J gene, clone size, V gene, CDR3 DNA, CDR3 protein. The D gene is left open where the match is weak. The listing skips clone size in some rows; elsewhere it reads once, few, many or a size class.

d_gene: -
j_gene: TRBJ1-3
abundance: -
v_gene: TRBV5-4
CDR3nt: TGTGCCAGCAGCTTACAGGGCTTAGAAGGAAACACCATATATTTT
CDR3aa: CASSLQGLEGNTIYF

d_gene: -
j_gene: TRBJ1-1
abundance: -
v_gene: TRBV19
CDR3nt: TGTGCCAGTAGCTCCGTCGGGGGGCGAGGGGCAGAAGCTTTCTTT
CDR3aa: CASSSVGGRGAEAFF

d_gene: TRBD1
j_gene: TRBJ2-5
abundance: -
v_gene: TRBV9
CDR3nt: TGTGCCAGCAGCGCGACAGGGGACTGGGAGACCCAGTACTTC
CDR3aa: CASSATGDWETQYF

d_gene: TRBD1
j_gene: TRBJ2-7
abundance: -
v_gene: TRBV5-6
CDR3nt: TGTGCCAGCAGCCCAAGGACAGGTGGTAACGAGCAGTACTTC
CDR3aa: CASSPRTGGNEQYF

d_gene: TRBD1
j_gene: TRBJ1-5
abundance: once
v_gene: TRBV10-3
CDR3nt: TGTGCCATCAGCCAGGGGGCAGGTCAGCCCCAGCATTTT
CDR3aa: CAISQGAGQPQHF

d_gene: -
j_gene: TRBJ1-1
abundance: -
v_gene: TRBV5-1
CDR3nt: TGCGCCAGCAGCATACAATCGGGTCTGAACACTGAAGCTTTCTTT
CDR3aa: CASSIQSGLNTEAFF

d_gene: -
j_gene: TRBJ1-3
abundance: once
v_gene: TRBV2
CDR3nt: TGTGCCAGCAGCCCGATCGGCTCTGGAAACACCATATATTTT
CDR3aa: CASSPIGSGNTIYF

d_gene: -
j_gene: TRBJ1-2
abundance: -
v_gene: TRBV9
CDR3nt: TGTGCCAGCAGCGTAAACCCCACCGGAGGGACTCATGGCTACACCTTC
CDR3aa: CASSVNPTGGTHGYTF

d_gene: -
j_gene: TRBJ1-5
abundance: -
v_gene: TRBV7-8
CDR3nt: TGTGCCAGCAGCCGGACGGGTTCCTTACACCAGCATTTT
CDR3aa: CASSRTGSLHQHF

d_gene: TRBD2
j_gene: TRBJ2-7
abundance: -
v_gene: TRBV20-1
CDR3nt: TGCAGTGCTATTGACCTCCTAGGCGGGGGTCCTCCCTACGAGCAGTACTTC
CDR3aa: CSAIDLLGGGPPYEQYF

d_gene: -
j_gene: TRBJ1-4
abundance: -
v_gene: TRBV11-2
CDR3nt: TGTGCCAGCAGCTTACAACAGTTAAATGAAAAACTGTTTTTT
CDR3aa: CASSLQQLNEKLFF

d_gene: TRBD1
j_gene: TRBJ1-2
abundance: once
v_gene: TRBV5-4
CDR3nt: TGTGCCAGCAGCCCTACGGCGGGACAGTACTATGGCTACACCTTC
CDR3aa: CASSPTAGQYYGYTF

d_gene: -
j_gene: TRBJ1-5
abundance: -
v_gene: TRBV27
CDR3nt: TGTGCCAGCAGTTTAGGAGGGTATGGCAATCAGCCCCAGCATTTT
CDR3aa: CASSLGGYGNQPQHF

d_gene: -
j_gene: TRBJ1-4
abundance: -
v_gene: TRBV6-6
CDR3nt: TGTGCCAGCAGTCCGGGGGAAAAACTGTTTTTT
CDR3aa: CASSPGEKLFF

d_gene: -
j_gene: TRBJ2-3
abundance: -
v_gene: TRBV11-1
CDR3nt: TGTGCCAGCAGCCCGCTAGGAACAGATACGCAGTATTTT
CDR3aa: CASSPLGTDTQYF

d_gene: TRBD1
j_gene: TRBJ1-2
abundance: -
v_gene: TRBV5-6
CDR3nt: TGTGCCAGCAGCTCTACGGCAACGACCGGGACAGGGGGCAATTATGGCTACACCTTC
CDR3aa: CASSSTATTGTGGNYGYTF

d_gene: TRBD1
j_gene: TRBJ1-6
abundance: -
v_gene: TRBV5-6
CDR3nt: TGTGCCAGCAGCCAGGGACAGAGTAATTCACCCCTCCACTTT
CDR3aa: CASSQGQSNSPLHF

d_gene: -
j_gene: TRBJ1-2
abundance: -
v_gene: TRBV29-1
CDR3nt: TGCAGCGTTGCCGGGATTAGGGCTTATGGCTACACCTTC
CDR3aa: CSVAGIRAYGYTF

d_gene: TRBD1
j_gene: TRBJ1-2
abundance: -
v_gene: TRBV6-6
CDR3nt: TGTGCCAGCAGTCGTCCCGGGACAGGGGAAGACGGCTACACCTTC
CDR3aa: CASSRPGTGEDGYTF

d_gene: -
j_gene: TRBJ2-2
abundance: -
v_gene: TRBV7-9
CDR3nt: TGTGCCAGCAGCTTAGCATCCAGGGCCACCGGGGAGCTGTTTTTT
CDR3aa: CASSLASRATGELFF

d_gene: TRBD1
j_gene: TRBJ2-7
abundance: -
v_gene: TRBV10-3
CDR3nt: TGTGCCATCAGTTTAACAGGGGGCAACGAGCAGTACTTC
CDR3aa: CAISLTGGNEQYF

d_gene: -
j_gene: TRBJ2-5
abundance: -
v_gene: TRBV11-1
CDR3nt: TGTGCCAGCAGCCTCAGATGGTCCCAAGAGACCCAGTACTTC
CDR3aa: CASSLRWSQETQYF

d_gene: -
j_gene: TRBJ1-1
abundance: -
v_gene: TRBV13
CDR3nt: TGTGCCAGCAGCTTTTTCCAGGGTACCTTGAACACTGAAGCTTTCTTT
CDR3aa: CASSFFQGTLNTEAFF

d_gene: TRBD1
j_gene: TRBJ2-7
abundance: -
v_gene: TRBV5-1
CDR3nt: TGCGCCAGCAGCTGGACAGGGGGCTCCTACGAGCAGTACTTC
CDR3aa: CASSWTGGSYEQYF

d_gene: TRBD1
j_gene: TRBJ1-1
abundance: -
v_gene: TRBV18
CDR3nt: TGTGCCAGCTCACGAGAGGGGGCAGGGGACACTGAAGCTTTCTTT
CDR3aa: CASSREGAGDTEAFF

d_gene: TRBD1
j_gene: TRBJ1-3
abundance: -
v_gene: TRBV6-1
CDR3nt: TGTGCCAGCAGTGCATTTTCCGGGACAGGTGTCTCTGGAAACACCATATATTTT
CDR3aa: CASSAFSGTGVSGNTIYF